This T cell receptor beta chain was documented in a study of blood T cell dynamics during melanoma immunotherapy. The V gene lost 6 bases and the J gene lost 2 bases, with 10 bases spanning the gap. Germline V gene data show CDR1 as MNHEY and CDR2 as SMNVEV (reference sequence). The CDR3 runs to 13 residues. Time point here: pre-treatment baseline. Sequenced by immunoSEQ multiplex PCR; TCRdb stores in-frame clones only, minus some. The sample lists roughly 13,000 clones, 90% to 95% seen once, with approximately 0.2% in the top ten. The specimen comprised effector memory CD8+ T cells from blood, sampled from a patient treated with checkpoint blockade. The clonotype comes from a human donor with melanoma. This rearrangement joins TRBV27 to TRBJ1-1; D unclear. The CDR3 loop is CASRRDTNTEAFF. In DNA form, the CDR3 reads TGTGCCAGCAGGAGGGATACAAACACTGAAGCTTTCTTT.